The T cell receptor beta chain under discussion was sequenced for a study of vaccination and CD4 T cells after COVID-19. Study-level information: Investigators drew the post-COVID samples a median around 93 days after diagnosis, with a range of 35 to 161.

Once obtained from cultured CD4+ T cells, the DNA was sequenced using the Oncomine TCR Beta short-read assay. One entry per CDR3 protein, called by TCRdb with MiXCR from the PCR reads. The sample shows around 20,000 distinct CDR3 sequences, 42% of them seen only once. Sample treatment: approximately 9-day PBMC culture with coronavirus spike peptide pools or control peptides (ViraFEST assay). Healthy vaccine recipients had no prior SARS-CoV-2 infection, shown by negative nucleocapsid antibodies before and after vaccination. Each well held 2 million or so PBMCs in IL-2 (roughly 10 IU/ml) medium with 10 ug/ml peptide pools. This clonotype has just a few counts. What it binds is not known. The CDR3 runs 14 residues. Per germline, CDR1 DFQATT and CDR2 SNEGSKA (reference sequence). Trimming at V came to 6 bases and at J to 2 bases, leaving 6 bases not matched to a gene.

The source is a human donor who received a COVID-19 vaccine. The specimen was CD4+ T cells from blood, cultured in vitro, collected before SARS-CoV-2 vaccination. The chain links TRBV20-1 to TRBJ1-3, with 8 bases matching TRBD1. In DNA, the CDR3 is TGCAGTGCCAGGACGGACAGGGCTGGAAACACCATATATTTT. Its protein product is CSARTDRAGNTIYF.